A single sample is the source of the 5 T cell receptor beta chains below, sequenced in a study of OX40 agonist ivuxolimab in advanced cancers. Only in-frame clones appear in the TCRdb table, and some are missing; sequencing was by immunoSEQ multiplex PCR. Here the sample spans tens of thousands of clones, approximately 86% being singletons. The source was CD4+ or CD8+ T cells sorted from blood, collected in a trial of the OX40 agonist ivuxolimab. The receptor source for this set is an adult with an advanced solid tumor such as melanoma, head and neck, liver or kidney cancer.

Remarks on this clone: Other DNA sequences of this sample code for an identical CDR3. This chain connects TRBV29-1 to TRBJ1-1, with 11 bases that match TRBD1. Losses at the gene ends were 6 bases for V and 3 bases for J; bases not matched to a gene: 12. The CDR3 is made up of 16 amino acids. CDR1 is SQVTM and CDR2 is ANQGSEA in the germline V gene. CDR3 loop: CSVGPIRGQGDTEAFF. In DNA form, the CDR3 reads TGCAGCGTGGGCCCAATCAGGGGACAGGGGGACACTGAAGCTTTCTTT.

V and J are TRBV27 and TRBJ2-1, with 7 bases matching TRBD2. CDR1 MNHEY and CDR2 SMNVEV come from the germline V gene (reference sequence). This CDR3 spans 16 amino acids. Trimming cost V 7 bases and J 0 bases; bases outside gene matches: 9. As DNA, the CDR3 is TGTGCCAGCACCGCCACTAGCGCTAGCTCCTACAATGAGCAGTTCTTC. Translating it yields CASTATSASSYNEQFF.

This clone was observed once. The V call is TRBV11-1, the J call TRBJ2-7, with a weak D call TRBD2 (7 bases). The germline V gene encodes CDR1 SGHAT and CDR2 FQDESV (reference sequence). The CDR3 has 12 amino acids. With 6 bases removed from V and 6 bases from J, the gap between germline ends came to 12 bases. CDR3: CASRGRDIEQYF. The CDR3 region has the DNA TGTGCCAGCAGGGGGAGGGACATCGAGCAGTACTTC.

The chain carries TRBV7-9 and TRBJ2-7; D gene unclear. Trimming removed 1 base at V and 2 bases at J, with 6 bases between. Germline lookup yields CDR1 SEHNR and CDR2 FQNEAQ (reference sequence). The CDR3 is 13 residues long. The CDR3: CASSLGGPYEQYF. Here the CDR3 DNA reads TGTGCCAGCAGCTTAGGGGGTCCCTACGAGCAGTACTTC.

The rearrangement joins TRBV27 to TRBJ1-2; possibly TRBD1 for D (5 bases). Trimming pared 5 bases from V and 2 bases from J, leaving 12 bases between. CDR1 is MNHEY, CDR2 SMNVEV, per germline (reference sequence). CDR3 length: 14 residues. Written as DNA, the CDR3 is TGTGCCAGCAGTCCCGGGGGGGGGAACTATGGCTACACCTTC. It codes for CASSPGGGNYGYTF.